Detailed here is one T cell receptor (beta chain). Trimming removed 7 bases from V and 5 bases from J, with 17 bases in between. There are 14 residues in the CDR3. Germline assignment: CDR1 SGHVS and CDR2 FNYEAQ. This specimen comes from a study of blood T cell repertoires in COVID-19. Overall study context: Specimens from acute and convalescent COVID-19 originated in the United States, Italy and Spain. Nucleic acid was either cDNA or gDNA, and it came from T cells, B-cell-depleted T cells, or PBMCs.

Authors' methods: Estimated nucleated cell counts came from reference gene primer amplification. Data came from immunoSEQ multiplex PCR; TCRdb stores just in-frame clones and leaves some out. V and J calls and clone size are given by that table; D and trimming were obtained from the DNA. Seen here are about 84,000 clones, 83% observed once, and the top ten hold roughly 32%. The clonotype originates from an elderly woman with acute or convalescent COVID-19. The genes are TRBV7-6 and TRBJ2-5; D is unresolved. Sequencing input: peripheral blood. The CDR3 coding sequence is TGTGCCAGCACCCCCCGTTGGGCCAGTGAGACCCAGTACTTC. Its translation is CASTPRWASETQYF.